The 8 T cell receptor beta chains below come from one sample, sequenced in a study of blood T cell repertoires in COVID-19. Assay used: immunoSEQ multiplex PCR; TCRdb lists only in-frame clones, some missing. The data contain 200,000 to 250,000 clones, around 86% of them singletons. Sample: peripheral blood. The receptors come from a woman between 45 and 65 years old with COVID-19, enrolled during active disease.

The chain is built from TRBV30 and TRBJ1-1, with TRBD1 matching 10 bases. The length of the CDR3 is 14 residues. With V trimmed by 2 bases and J by 4 bases, 4 bases remained unmatched. Germline lookup yields CDR1 GTSNPN and CDR2 SVGIG (reference sequence). Here the CDR3 DNA reads TGTGCCTGGAGTAGTCGGACAGGGGGCACTGAAGCTTTCTTT. Translated, it gives CAWSSRTGGTEAFF.

This clone was recorded only once. This chain connects TRBV27 to TRBJ2-1; 9 nucleotides agree with TRBD1. V shed 10 bases and J 9 bases; nucleotides not matched to a gene: 10. CDR1 and CDR2 (germline): MNHEY, SMNVEV (reference sequence). The CDR3 spans 13 residues. Written as DNA, the CDR3 is TGTGCCACTACGGGACAGGGTTTTGTTGAGCAGTTCTTC. It encodes CATTGQGFVEQFF.

CDR3 sequence: CSVPEPYEQYV. The CDR3, as DNA: TGCAGCGTGCCCGAGCCCTACGAGCAGTACGTC. The chain employs TRBV29-1 and TRBJ2-7; unclear D gene. V was cut by 6 bases and J by 2 bases, with 8 bases left in between. Germline CDR1 SQVTM, CDR2 ANQGSEA. The CDR3 sequence is 11 residues long.

The DNA of the CDR3 is TGTGCCAGCAGCTTAGTGGCGGCTGGGGGAGGTCAAGAGACCCAGTACTTC. Amino acid sequence: CASSLVAAGGGQETQYF. V is TRBV7-9 and J is TRBJ2-5; the D gene is possibly TRBD2 (6 bases). Trimming cost V 1 base and J 2 bases, with 17 bases left between them. This CDR3 has 17 residues. CDR1 is SEHNR and CDR2 is FQNEAQ in the germline V gene (reference sequence).

The rearrangement joins TRBV19 to TRBJ1-3, with D possibly matching TRBD1 (6 bases). The length of the CDR3 is 14 residues. The V gene's germline CDR1 is LNHDA and CDR2 SQIVND (reference sequence). V was shortened by 7 bases and J by 1 base, with 11 bases between the two germline ends. CDR3 nucleotides: TGTGCCAGTACTCCAGGGGCTTCTGGAAACACCATATATTTT. Its protein product is CASTPGASGNTIYF. Full variable domain (rest looked up from reference TRBV19 and TRBJ1-3): DGGITQSPKYLFRKEGQNVTLSCEQNLNHDAMYWYRQDPGQGLRLIYYSQIVNDFQKGDIAEGYSVSREKKESFPLTVTSAQKNPTAFYLCASTPGASGNTIYFGEGSWLTVV.

The chain joins TRBV2 to TRBJ1-2, with D maybe TRBD1 (5 bases). V was shortened by 7 bases and J by 3 bases, with 12 bases between the two germline ends. CDR1 is SNHLY, CDR2 FYNNEI, per germline. The CDR3 is made up of 13 amino acids. DNA for the CDR3: TGTGCCAGCACCCTAGACAGCTACTATGGCTACACCTTC. It encodes CASTLDSYYGYTF.

This chain uses TRBV24-1 with TRBJ2-2, with D maybe TRBD2 (6 bases). The CDR3 contains 17 residues. Germline loops: CDR1 KGHDR, CDR2 SFDVKD. V was trimmed by 0 bases and J by 6 bases, leaving 16 bases between them. The CDR3 loop reads CATSDLNFAGRPGELFF. The CDR3 bases are TGTGCCACCAGTGATTTGAATTTCGCAGGGAGGCCCGGGGAGCTGTTTTTT.

This rearrangement joins TRBV6-6 to TRBJ2-7; 10 nucleotides agree with TRBD1. The ends lost 2 bases at V and 7 bases at J; junction bases unmatched: 5. Germline V CDR1 and CDR2: MNHNY, SVGAGI (reference sequence). The CDR3 totals 14 residues. CDR3 region: CASSYTTGGGEQYV. CDR3 coding DNA: TGTGCCAGCAGTTACACGACAGGGGGCGGTGAGCAGTACGTC.